Below, 27 T cell receptor beta chains from the same sample are listed, as sequenced in a study of blood T cell repertoires in COVID-19. Only in-frame clones appear in the TCRdb table, and some are missing; sequencing was by immunoSEQ multiplex PCR. The table lists fewer than 300,000 clones, about 86% of them singletons. Source material: peripheral blood. These receptors all come from a woman between 25 and 40 years old with COVID-19, enrolled during active disease.

This clone has only a few counts. The genes are TRBV7-6 and TRBJ2-2; 8 bases are shared with TRBD2. The V gene end was trimmed by 0 bases and the J gene end by 5 bases; junction bases not matched to a gene: 11. Germline CDR1 SGHVS, CDR2 FNYEAQ. CDR3 size: 18 residues. In nucleotides, the CDR3 is TGTGCCAGCAGCTTAGCGCTGGGAGCGGGGGCGGATACCGGGGAGCTGTTTTTT. Translating it yields CASSLALGAGADTGELFF. Looking up the rest from reference TRBV7-6 and TRBJ2-2 gives the full variable domain: GAGVSQSPRYKVTKRGQDVALRCDPISGHVSLYWYRQALGQGPEFLTYFNYEAQQDKSGLPNDRFSAERPEGSISTLTIQRTEQRDSAMYRCASSLALGAGADTGELFFGEGSRLTVL.

The chain couples TRBV11-2 to TRBJ2-1; 8 bases are a match to TRBD2. There are 16 residues in the CDR3. CDR1 is SGHAT, CDR2 FQNNGV, per germline. Losses at the gene ends were 0 bases for V and 6 bases for J; bases not matched to a gene: 7. DNA for the CDR3: TGTGCCAGCAGCTTAGATCGGGGGGGCCTACTCAATGAGCAGTTCTTC. Protein sequence: CASSLDRGGLLNEQFF.

The CDR3 DNA reads TGTGCCAGCAGTTTATCCCGGGGTGGGTGGCAGTACTTC. It encodes CASSLSRGGWQYF. This rearrangement joins TRBV27 to TRBJ2-7; possible D gene TRBD2, 5 bases. CDR1 and CDR2 from the germline V gene are MNHEY and SMNVEV (reference sequence). V dropped 0 bases and J dropped 9 bases, with 12 bases sitting between them. The CDR3 runs 13 residues.

V is TRBV6-5 and J is TRBJ2-7; TRBD2 might be the D (6 bases). V gave up 7 bases and J gave up 2 bases, with 9 bases separating them. Germline assignment: CDR1 MNHEY and CDR2 SVGAGI. The length of the CDR3 is 12 residues. The DNA for the CDR3 is TGTGCCAGCACCGGGGGAGCCTACGAGCAGTACTTC. Encoded protein: CASTGGAYEQYF.

V and J are TRBV15 and TRBJ2-1; 8 bases fit TRBD1. After removal of 9 bases from V and 7 bases from J, the junction contained 11 bases not matched to a gene. Germline V gene lookup returns CDR1 LNHNV and CDR2 YYDKDF (reference sequence). The CDR3 consists of 14 residues. The CDR3 sequence: CATEGTGGWNEQFF. CDR3 in DNA: TGTGCCACAGAGGGAACAGGGGGGTGGAATGAGCAGTTCTTC.

This clone turned up a few times. The V and J genes are TRBV10-1 and TRBJ1-6; D is unresolved. Germline loops: CDR1 WNHNN, CDR2 SYGVQD (reference sequence). Trimming stripped 3 bases from V and 7 bases from J, with 7 bases between. The CDR3 runs to 13 residues. This CDR3 is CASSDSSNSPLHF. The CDR3 coding sequence is TGCGCCAGCAGTGATAGCAGCAATTCACCCCTCCACTTT.

The V and J genes are TRBV7-2 and TRBJ2-7; the match to TRBD2 covers 9 bases. From germline, CDR1 is SGHTA and CDR2 FQGNSA. This CDR3 contains 13 residues. Unmatched junction bases numbered 6, after V lost 8 bases and J lost 4 bases. In DNA form, the CDR3 reads TGTGCCAGCGGAGCGGCGGGAGGGTACGAGCAGTACTTC. Its protein is CASGAAGGYEQYF.

This clone was recorded once. V usage is TRBV5-4 and J usage is TRBJ2-3, with 10 positions matching TRBD2. Losses at the gene ends were 3 bases for V and 3 bases for J; bases not matched to a gene: 4. The germline gives CDR1 SGHNT, CDR2 YYREEE (reference sequence). The CDR3 sequence is 15 residues long. The DNA of the CDR3 is TGTGCCAGCAGCTCGATACTAGCGGGGACAGATACGCAGTATTTT. Its translation: CASSSILAGTDTQYF.

The rearrangement uses TRBV3-1 (or the pseudogene TRBV3-2) and TRBJ2-4; 7 positions agree with TRBD2. The CDR3 sequence is 16 residues long. Losses at the gene ends were 3 bases for V and 1 base for J; bases not matched to a gene: 6. From germline, CDR1 is LGHDT and CDR2 YNNKEL (reference sequence). CDR3 sequence reads: CASSHGLEGAKNIQYF. CDR3 sequence (DNA): TGTGCCAGCAGCCACGGACTAGAGGGGGCCAAAAACATTCAGTACTTC.

V and J are TRBV20-1 and TRBJ1-2; D remains unclear. Trimming pared 6 bases from V and 5 bases from J, leaving 10 bases between. The CDR3 extends over 11 amino acids. Germline values: CDR1 DFQATT, CDR2 SNEGSKA (reference sequence). CDR3 region: CSAARGYGYTF. In DNA, the CDR3 is TGCAGTGCCGCGCGGGGTTATGGCTACACCTTC.

V gene TRBV24-1 combines with J gene TRBJ1-2, with TRBD1 matching over 7 bases. The V gene end was trimmed by 4 bases and the J gene end by 6 bases; junction bases not matched to a gene: 7. CDR3 size: 14 residues. The germline CDR1 and CDR2 sequences are KGHDR and SFDVKD. Here the CDR3 DNA reads TGTGCCACCAGTGACACAGGGGTTCGAAATGGCTACACCTTC. This codes for CATSDTGVRNGYTF.

The chain employs TRBV5-1 and TRBJ1-1, with D maybe TRBD1 (5 bases). Per the germline V gene, CDR1 is SGHRS and CDR2 is YFSETQ. CDR3 length equals 13 residues. Trimming removed 1 base at V and 6 bases at J, with 10 bases between. This chain's CDR3 is CASSLTEGAEAFF. DNA for the CDR3: TGCGCCAGCAGCTTGACAGAAGGGGCTGAAGCTTTCTTT.

CDR3 in amino acids: CAIESGGARVDTQYF. The CDR3 DNA reads TGTGCCATCGAAAGCGGGGGGGCCAGAGTAGATACGCAGTATTTT. This chain joins TRBV28 and TRBJ2-3; 10 bases match TRBD2. J lost 5 bases, V lost 10 bases, and 12 bases had no gene match. This CDR3 contains 15 residues. The V gene's germline CDR1 is MDHEN and CDR2 SYDVKM. The whole variable domain, filled in from reference TRBV28 and TRBJ2-3, reads DVKVTQSSRYLVKRTGEKVFLECVQDMDHENMFWYRQDPGLGLRLIYFSYDVKMKEKGDIPEGYSVSREKKERFSLILESASTNQTSMYLCAIESGGARVDTQYFGPGTRLTVL.

The rearrangement joins TRBV25-1 to TRBJ2-3; 7 bases align to TRBD2. The CDR3 loop spans 15 amino acids. The germline CDR1 and CDR2 sequences are MGHDK and SYGVNS. Trimming at V came to 1 base and at J to 6 bases, leaving 7 bases not matched to a gene. This CDR3 reads CASSEWQRGTDTQYF. CDR3 in DNA: TGTGCCAGCAGTGAATGGCAGCGGGGAACGGATACGCAGTATTTT.

V and J are TRBV19 and TRBJ1-2; a weak D match, TRBD1 (5 bases). This CDR3 has 13 amino acids. Trimming took off 7 bases at V and 2 bases at J, with 11 bases between the two ends. CDR1 and CDR2 from the germline V gene are LNHDA and SQIVND (reference sequence). The DNA for the CDR3 is TGTGCCAGTAACCCACGACAGAACTATGGCTACACCTTC. Translating gives CASNPRQNYGYTF.

J is TRBJ1-6 and V is TRBV5-6; no clear D gene. Germline V gene sequence: CDR1 SGHDT, CDR2 YYEEEE. CDR3 size: 14 residues. V lost 2 bases to trimming and J lost 7 bases, with 10 bases between them. CDR3 nucleotides: TGTGCCAGCAGCTTATCTAGATTGAATTCACCCCTCCACTTT. It codes for CASSLSRLNSPLHF.

The chain couples TRBV7-2 to TRBJ2-7; weak D call: TRBD1 (5 bases). CDR3 size: 14 residues. Germline CDR1 and CDR2: SGHTA and FQGNSA. V was cut by 4 bases and J by 2 bases, with 12 bases left in between. CDR3 amino acids: CASSSGFKTYEQYF. The CDR3 DNA follows: TGTGCCAGCAGCTCAGGGTTCAAGACCTACGAGCAGTACTTC.

The J gene is TRBJ1-2, the V gene TRBV5-1; 8 nucleotides line up with TRBD1. This CDR3 contains 15 residues. After removal of 2 bases from V and 2 bases from J, the junction contained 5 bases not matched to a gene. CDR1 and CDR2 (germline): SGHRS, YFSETQ. CDR3 in amino acids: CASSLGGDRNYGYTF. In DNA, the CDR3 is TGCGCCAGCAGCTTAGGGGGGGACAGGAACTATGGCTACACCTTC.

The chain links TRBV6-4 to TRBJ2-2; 9 bases align to TRBD2. CDR1 is MRHNA and CDR2 is SNTAGT in the germline V gene. The CDR3 length is 14 residues. V gave up 11 bases and J gave up 3 bases; unmatched junction bases: 7. CDR3 sequence (DNA): TGTGCCGGCCAGCTAGCGGGACACACCGGGGAGCTGTTTTTT. As protein: CAGQLAGHTGELFF.

V and J are TRBV7-9 and TRBJ2-1; TRBD2 aligns across 10 bases. The CDR3 length is 15 residues. V was clipped by 2 bases and J by 8 bases; unmatched bases: 6. Germline lookup yields CDR1 SEHNR and CDR2 FQNEAQ (reference sequence). CDR3 in DNA: TGTGCCAGCAGCTTAAGTCTAGCGGGGGACTATGAGCAGTTCTTC. Protein product: CASSLSLAGDYEQFF.

The V and J genes are TRBV27 and TRBJ2-3; D remains ambiguous. V dropped 4 bases and J dropped 0 bases, with 11 bases sitting between them. Looked up from germline, CDR1 is MNHEY and CDR2 is SMNVEV (reference sequence). There are 15 residues in the CDR3. CDR3 region: CASSSSFRSTDTQYF. DNA of the CDR3: TGTGCCAGCAGTTCCAGTTTCAGGAGCACAGATACGCAGTATTTT.

V and J are TRBV4-1 and TRBJ2-3; TRBD2 matches at 10 bases. V gave up 1 base and J gave up 6 bases; unmatched junction bases: 10. From germline, CDR1 is MGHRA and CDR2 YSYEKL. The CDR3 is 17 amino acids. CDR3 nucleotide sequence: TGCGCCAGCAGCCAAGGGATCCAGCGGGGGGGCCGTGATACGCAGTATTTT. Translation gives CASSQGIQRGGRDTQYF.

The CDR3 nucleotides read TGTGCCAGTAGTTTCCTCTCCGCTGGAAACACCATATATTTT. This codes for CASSFLSAGNTIYF. The rearrangement uses TRBV19 and TRBJ1-3; no definite D call. This CDR3 comprises 14 residues. The V gene's germline CDR1 is LNHDA and CDR2 SQIVND (reference sequence). Trimming took off 5 bases at V and 2 bases at J, with 10 bases between the two ends.

The chain is built from TRBV6-5 and TRBJ1-1; no firm D call. The CDR3 totals 16 residues. V was clipped by 4 bases and J by 0 bases, with 15 bases between them. Germline loops: CDR1 MNHEY, CDR2 SVGAGI. For the CDR3, the DNA is TGTGCCAGCAGTTCCGGACTTACCAATTTGAACACTGAAGCTTTCTTT. As protein: CASSSGLTNLNTEAFF.

This chain connects TRBV11-2 to TRBJ2-7, with D unresolved. The V and J ends lost 0 bases and 0 bases respectively, with 15 bases between them. The CDR3 runs to 17 residues. Germline V CDR1 and CDR2: SGHAT, FQNNGV. Written as DNA, the CDR3 is TGTGCCAGCAGCTTAGACCCCTTTCCGGCTAGCTCCTACGAGCAGTACTTC. Amino acids: CASSLDPFPASSYEQYF.

This clone has more than one count but fewer than ten. The chain combines TRBV5-1 with TRBJ1-1; the D is unclear. Trimming removed 4 bases at V and 3 bases at J, with 16 bases between. This CDR3 has 15 amino acids. Germline lookup yields CDR1 SGHRS and CDR2 YFSETQ. The CDR3 sequence: CASSLAGPTHTEAFF. In nucleotides, the CDR3 is TGCGCCAGCAGCCTAGCCGGACCCACCCACACTGAAGCTTTCTTT.

The rearrangement uses TRBV5-1 and TRBJ2-3, with 11 nucleotides matching TRBD2. Germline loops: CDR1 SGHRS, CDR2 YFSETQ. The CDR3 contains 16 residues. Trimming removed 2 bases from V and 6 bases from J; junction bases left unmatched: 8. The CDR3 DNA sequence: TGCGCCAGCAGCTTCGGACATAGCGGGGGGGCCGATACGCAGTATTTT. Encoded protein: CASSFGHSGGADTQYF.